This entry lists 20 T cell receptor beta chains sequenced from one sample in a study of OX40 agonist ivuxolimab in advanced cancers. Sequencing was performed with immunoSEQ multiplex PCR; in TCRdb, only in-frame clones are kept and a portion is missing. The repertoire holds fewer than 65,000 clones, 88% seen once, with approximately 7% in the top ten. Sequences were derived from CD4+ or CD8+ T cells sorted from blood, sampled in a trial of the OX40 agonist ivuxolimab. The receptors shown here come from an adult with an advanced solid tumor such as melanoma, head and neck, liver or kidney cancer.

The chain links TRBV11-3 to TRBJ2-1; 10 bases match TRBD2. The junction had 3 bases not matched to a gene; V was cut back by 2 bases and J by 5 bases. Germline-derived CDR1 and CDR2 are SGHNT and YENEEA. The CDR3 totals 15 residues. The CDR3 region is CASSLSGLADNEQFF. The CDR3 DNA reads TGTGCCAGCAGCTTATCTGGACTAGCGGACAATGAGCAGTTCTTC. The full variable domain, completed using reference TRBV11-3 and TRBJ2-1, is EAGVVQSPRYKIIEKKQPVAFWCNPISGHNTLYWYLQNLGQGPELLIRYENEEAVDDSQLPKDRFSAERLKGVDSTLKIQPAELGDSAVYLCASSLSGLADNEQFFGPGTRLTVL.

CDR3 coding DNA: TGCGCCAGCAGATCGACAGGCGGAGATACGCAGTATTTT. Its protein is CASRSTGGDTQYF. The J gene is TRBJ2-3, the V gene TRBV5-1; D may be TRBD1 (6 bases). This CDR3 has 13 residues. Germline V CDR1 and CDR2: SGHRS, YFSETQ. V lost 5 bases and J lost 5, with 12 bases in between. Supplemented by reference TRBV5-1 and TRBJ2-3, the full variable domain reads KAGVTQTPRYLIKTRGQQVTLSCSPISGHRSVSWYQQTPGQGLQFLFEYFSETQRNKGNFPGRFSGRQFSNSRSEMNVSTLELGDSALYLCASRSTGGDTQYFGPGTRLTVL.

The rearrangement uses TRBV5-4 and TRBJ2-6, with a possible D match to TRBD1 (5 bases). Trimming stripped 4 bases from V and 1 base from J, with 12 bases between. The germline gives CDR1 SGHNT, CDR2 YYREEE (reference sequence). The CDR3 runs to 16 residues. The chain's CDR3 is CASSPTATSGANVLTF. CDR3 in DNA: TGTGCCAGCAGCCCGACAGCTACATCTGGGGCCAACGTCCTGACTTTC.

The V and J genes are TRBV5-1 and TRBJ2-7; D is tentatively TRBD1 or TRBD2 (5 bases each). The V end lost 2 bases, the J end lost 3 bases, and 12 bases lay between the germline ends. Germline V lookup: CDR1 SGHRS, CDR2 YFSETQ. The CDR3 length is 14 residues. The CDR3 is CASSLNGASYEQYF. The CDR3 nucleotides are TGCGCCAGCAGCTTAAACGGGGCCAGCTACGAGCAGTACTTC.

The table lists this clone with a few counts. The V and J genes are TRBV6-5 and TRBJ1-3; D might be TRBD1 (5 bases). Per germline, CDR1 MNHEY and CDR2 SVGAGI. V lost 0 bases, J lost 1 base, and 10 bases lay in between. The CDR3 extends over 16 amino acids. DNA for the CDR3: TGTGCCAGCAGTTACTCGTCGGGACCTTCTGGAAACACCATATATTTT. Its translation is CASSYSSGPSGNTIYF.

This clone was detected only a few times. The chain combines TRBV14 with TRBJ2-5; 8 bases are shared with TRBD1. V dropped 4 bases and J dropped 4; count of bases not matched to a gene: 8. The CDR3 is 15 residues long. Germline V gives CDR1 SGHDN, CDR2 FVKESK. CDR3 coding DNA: TGTGCCAGCAGCCCCGCGGGACAGGTACTAGAGACCCAGTACTTC. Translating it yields CASSPAGQVLETQYF.

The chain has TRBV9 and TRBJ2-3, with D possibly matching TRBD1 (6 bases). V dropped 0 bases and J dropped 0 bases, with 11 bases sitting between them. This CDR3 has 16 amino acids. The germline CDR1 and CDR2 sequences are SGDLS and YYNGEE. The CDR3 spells CASSVGRGYSTDTQYF. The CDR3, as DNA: TGTGCCAGCAGCGTAGGCAGGGGTTATAGCACAGATACGCAGTATTTT.

CDR3 nucleotides: TGTGCCAGCTCAAGGGACAGGGGTTCGGAGACCCAGTACTTC. As protein: CASSRDRGSETQYF. This chain connects TRBV18 to TRBJ2-5; 10 bases map to TRBD1. Trimming removed 5 bases from V and 5 bases from J; junction bases left unmatched: 5. CDR3 size: 14 residues. Germline V gene lookup returns CDR1 KGHSH and CDR2 LQKENI.

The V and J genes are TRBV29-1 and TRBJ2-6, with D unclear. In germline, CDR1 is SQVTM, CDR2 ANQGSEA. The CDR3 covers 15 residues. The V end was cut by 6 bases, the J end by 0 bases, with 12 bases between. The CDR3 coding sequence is TGCAGCGTAGCGACGATATCCTCTGGGGCCAACGTCCTGACTTTC. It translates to CSVATISSGANVLTF. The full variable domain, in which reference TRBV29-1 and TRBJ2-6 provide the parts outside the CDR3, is SAVISQKPSRDICQRGTSLTIQCQVDSQVTMMFWYRQQPGQSLTLIATANQGSEATYESGFVIDKFPISRPNLTFSTLTVSNMSPEDSSIYLCSVATISSGANVLTFGAGSRLTVL.

In nucleotides, the CDR3 is TGCGCCAGCCGTCCCCCTAGCGGGAGTCACGAGCAGTACTTC. Translating gives CASRPPSGSHEQYF. The chain recombines TRBV23-1 with TRBJ2-7, with 10 bases fitting TRBD2. TRBV23-1 is designated an ORF whose function remains uncertain. J lost 5 bases, V lost 8 bases, and 9 bases had no gene match. The CDR3 extends over 14 amino acids.

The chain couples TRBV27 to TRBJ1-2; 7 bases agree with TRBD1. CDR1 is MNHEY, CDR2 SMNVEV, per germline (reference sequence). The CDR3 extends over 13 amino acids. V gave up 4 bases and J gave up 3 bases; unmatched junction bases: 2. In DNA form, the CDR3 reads TGTGCCAGCAGTTCGACAGGGCACTATGGCTACACCTTC. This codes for CASSSTGHYGYTF.

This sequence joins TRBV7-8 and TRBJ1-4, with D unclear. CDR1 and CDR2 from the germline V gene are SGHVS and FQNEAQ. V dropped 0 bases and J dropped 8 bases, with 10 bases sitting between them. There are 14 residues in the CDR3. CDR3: CASSLAWVGEKLFF. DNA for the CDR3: TGTGCCAGCAGCTTAGCTTGGGTCGGGGAAAAACTGTTTTTT.

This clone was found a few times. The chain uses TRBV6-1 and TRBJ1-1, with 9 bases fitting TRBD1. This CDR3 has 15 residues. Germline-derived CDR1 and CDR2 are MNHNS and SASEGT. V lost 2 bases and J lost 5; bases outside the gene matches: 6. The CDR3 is CASSENRGRGTEAFF. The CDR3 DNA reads TGTGCCAGCAGTGAAAACAGGGGGCGGGGGACTGAAGCTTTCTTT.

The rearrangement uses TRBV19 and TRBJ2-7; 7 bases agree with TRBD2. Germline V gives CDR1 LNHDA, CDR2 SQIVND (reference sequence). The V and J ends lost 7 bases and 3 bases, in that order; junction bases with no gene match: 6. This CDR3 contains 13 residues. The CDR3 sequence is CASTSTGGYEQYF. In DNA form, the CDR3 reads TGTGCCAGTACTTCGACGGGGGGCTACGAGCAGTACTTC.

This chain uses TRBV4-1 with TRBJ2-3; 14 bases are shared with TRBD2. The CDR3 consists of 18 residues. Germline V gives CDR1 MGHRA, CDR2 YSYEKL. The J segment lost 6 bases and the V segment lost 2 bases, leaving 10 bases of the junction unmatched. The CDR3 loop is CASSQSGLAGGGGDTQYF. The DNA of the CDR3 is TGCGCCAGCAGCCAAAGTGGACTAGCGGGAGGCGGGGGCGATACGCAGTATTTT.

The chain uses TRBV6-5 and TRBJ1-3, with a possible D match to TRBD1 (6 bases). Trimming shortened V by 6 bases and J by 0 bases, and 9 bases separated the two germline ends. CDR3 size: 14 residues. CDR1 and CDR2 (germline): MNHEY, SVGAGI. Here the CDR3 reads CASSMTGSGNTIYF. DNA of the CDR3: TGTGCCAGCAGCATGACAGGCTCTGGAAACACCATATATTTT.

The CDR3 bases are TGTGCCAGCAGCGTGATAGGGACGGGAGCCTCTGCCTATGAGCAGTTCTTC. Translating it yields CASSVIGTGASAYEQFF. The J gene is TRBJ2-1, the V gene TRBV5-5; D is possibly TRBD2 (6 bases). There are 17 residues in the CDR3. V gave up 4 bases and J gave up 8 bases, with 25 bases separating them. Germline-derived CDR1 and CDR2 are SGHKS and YYEKEE (reference sequence).

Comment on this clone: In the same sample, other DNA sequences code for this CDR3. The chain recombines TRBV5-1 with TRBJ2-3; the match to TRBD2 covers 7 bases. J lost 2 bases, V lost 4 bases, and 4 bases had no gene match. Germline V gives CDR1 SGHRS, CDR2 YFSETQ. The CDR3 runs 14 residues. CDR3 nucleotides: TGCGCCAGCAGCCCCGGACTAGTCACAGATACGCAGTATTTT. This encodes CASSPGLVTDTQYF. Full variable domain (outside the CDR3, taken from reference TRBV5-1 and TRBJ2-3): KAGVTQTPRYLIKTRGQQVTLSCSPISGHRSVSWYQQTPGQGLQFLFEYFSETQRNKGNFPGRFSGRQFSNSRSEMNVSTLELGDSALYLCASSPGLVTDTQYFGPGTRLTVL.

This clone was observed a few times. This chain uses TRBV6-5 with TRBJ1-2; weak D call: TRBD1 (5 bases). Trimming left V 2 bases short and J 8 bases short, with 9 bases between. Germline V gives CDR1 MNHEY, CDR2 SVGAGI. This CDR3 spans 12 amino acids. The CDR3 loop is CASSYAGLGYTF. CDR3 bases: TGTGCCAGCAGTTACGCAGGGTTAGGCTACACCTTC.

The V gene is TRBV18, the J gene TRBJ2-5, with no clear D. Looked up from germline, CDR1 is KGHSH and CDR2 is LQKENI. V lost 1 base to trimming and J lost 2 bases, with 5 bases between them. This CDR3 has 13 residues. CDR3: CASSPQGQETQYF. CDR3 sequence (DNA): TGTGCCAGCTCACCACAAGGACAAGAGACCCAGTACTTC.